This T cell receptor (beta chain) originates from a study of blood T cell repertoires in COVID-19. On the study more broadly: Sources were T cells, B-cell-depleted T cells, or PBMCs; the material itself was cDNA or gDNA.

Only a few counts were recorded for this clone. How the authors handled the data: Reference gene primers were amplified, and this amplification served to estimate nucleated cell counts. Repertoires were generated with immunoSEQ multiplex PCR, while TCRdb's copy carries only in-frame clones and drops some. V, J and clone size were drawn from that table, and D and trimming were deduced from the DNA. The repertoire holds about 59,000 clones, with around 86% as singletons. CDR1 and CDR2 (germline): SGHRS, YFSETQ. V lost 2 bases and J lost 7, with 15 bases in between. The CDR3 spans 14 residues. The material sequenced was peripheral blood. J is TRBJ1-1 and V is TRBV5-1; D is perhaps TRBD1 (5 bases). The TCR originated in a woman aged 80 or older with acute or convalescent COVID-19. The CDR3 protein is CASSFRVSSIEAFF. CDR3 sequence (DNA): TGCGCCAGCAGCTTCAGGGTCTCGTCCATTGAAGCTTTCTTT.